This T cell receptor (beta chain) was recorded in a study of blood T cell repertoires in COVID-19. Study-level background: Samples came from the United States, Italy and Spain, spanning acute and convalescent COVID-19. Sample material is recorded as cDNA or gDNA derived from T cells, B-cell-depleted T cells, or PBMCs.

The germline V gene has CDR1 PRHDT and CDR2 FYEKMQ (reference sequence). The CDR3 spans 15 residues. V shed 4 bases and J 6 bases; nucleotides not matched to a gene: 4. In the authors' methods: Nucleated cell number was recorded as an estimate derived from reference gene primer amplification. Sequenced by immunoSEQ multiplex PCR; TCRdb stores in-frame clones only, minus some. V and J calls and clone size follow that table, whereas D and trimming were derived from the DNA. The table lists about 300,000 clones, roughly 86% of them singletons. The sequencing sample was made of peripheral blood. The chain joins TRBV13 to TRBJ2-3; 13 bases are shared with TRBD2. The sequence was collected from a man between 18 and 35 years old with active or convalescent COVID-19. CDR3 in amino acids: CASSSGTSGVDTQYF. CDR3 DNA sequence: TGTGCCAGCAGCTCAGGGACTAGCGGGGTGGATACGCAGTATTTT.